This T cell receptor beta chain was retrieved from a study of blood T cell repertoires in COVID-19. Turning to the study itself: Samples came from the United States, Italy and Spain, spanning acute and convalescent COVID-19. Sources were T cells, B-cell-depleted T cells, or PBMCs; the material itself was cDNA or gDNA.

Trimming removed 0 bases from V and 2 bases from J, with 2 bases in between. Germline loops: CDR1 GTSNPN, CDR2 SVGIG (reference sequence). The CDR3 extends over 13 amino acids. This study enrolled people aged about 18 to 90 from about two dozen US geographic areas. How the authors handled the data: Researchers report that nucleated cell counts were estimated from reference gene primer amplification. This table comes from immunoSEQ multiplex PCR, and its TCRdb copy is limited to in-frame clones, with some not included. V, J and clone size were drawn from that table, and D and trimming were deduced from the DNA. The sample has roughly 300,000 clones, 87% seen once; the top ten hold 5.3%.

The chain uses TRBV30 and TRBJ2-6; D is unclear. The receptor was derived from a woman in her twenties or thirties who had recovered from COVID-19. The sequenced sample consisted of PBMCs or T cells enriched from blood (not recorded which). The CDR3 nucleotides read TGTGCCTGGAGTGTCACTGGGGCCAACGTCCTGACTTTC. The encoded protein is CAWSVTGANVLTF.